The 12 T cell receptor beta chains in this list originate from one sample, sequenced in a study of T cell responses to AZD1222 COVID-19 vaccine. Using immunoSEQ multiplex PCR, the repertoire was profiled, and TCRdb retains in-frame clones only, with some absent. This sample carries some 130,000 clones, 80% to 90% of them seen once, and the ten largest clones take approximately 1.5%. The sequencing used peripheral blood, collected on day 0 of AZD1222 vaccination. The receptors originated from an adult in good health.

The V gene is TRBV19, the J gene TRBJ1-6; tentative D call: TRBD1 (6 bases). Trimming took 7 bases from V and 4 from J, leaving 14 bases between them. Germline assignment: CDR1 LNHDA and CDR2 SQIVND (reference sequence). The CDR3 consists of 15 residues. The CDR3 region is CASTRGQGYNSPLHF. The CDR3 nucleotides read TGTGCCAGTACCCGGGGGCAGGGGTATAATTCACCCCTCCACTTT.

The chain joins TRBV24-1 to TRBJ2-1; TRBD2 matches 10 bases. This CDR3 contains 15 residues. From germline, CDR1 is KGHDR and CDR2 SFDVKD. V was clipped by 5 bases and J by 8 bases; unmatched bases: 8. The CDR3 protein is CATSAGASGSDEQFF. CDR3 DNA: TGTGCCACCAGTGCAGGAGCTAGCGGGAGTGATGAGCAGTTCTTC.

The rearrangement uses TRBV7-9 and TRBJ2-1; 9 positions agree with TRBD1. The trim removed 5 bases at V and 3 bases at J, leaving 5 bases unmatched. The CDR3 totals 15 residues. From germline, CDR1 is SEHNR and CDR2 FQNEAQ (reference sequence). Here the CDR3 DNA reads TGTGCCAGCAGCGCTACGGGACAGGGCTACAATGAGCAGTTCTTC. Residues: CASSATGQGYNEQFF.

V is TRBV27 and J is TRBJ1-1; D is perhaps TRBD1 (5 bases). There are 13 residues in the CDR3. Germline CDR1 reads MNHEY; CDR2 reads SMNVEV (reference sequence). The germline V and J ends were trimmed by 6 bases and 3 bases, with 11 bases remaining between them. The chain's CDR3 is CASRVGGYTEAFF. Written as DNA, the CDR3 is TGTGCCAGCAGAGTCGGGGGATACACTGAAGCTTTCTTT.

There are a few counts of this clone. The chain joins TRBV2 to TRBJ2-3; 11 bases align to TRBD1. V lost 5 bases and J lost 4; bases outside the gene matches: 5. The CDR3 runs to 15 residues. Germline CDR1 is SNHLY and CDR2 is FYNNEI. The CDR3 DNA reads TGTGCCAGCAGTACCGGGACAGGGGGATCAGATACGCAGTATTTT. Translation: CASSTGTGGSDTQYF.

The chain joins TRBV7-9 to TRBJ1-3; D remains unclear. Trimming removed 2 bases at V and 0 bases at J, with 11 bases between. CDR3 length equals 16 residues. Germline CDR1 is SEHNR and CDR2 is FQNEAQ (reference sequence). The CDR3 nucleotides read TGTGCCAGCAGCTTATGGACTGATGCCTCTGGAAACACCATATATTTT. Its translation: CASSLWTDASGNTIYF.

The V gene is TRBV7-9, the J gene TRBJ1-6; a weak D match, TRBD1 (6 bases). The V gene lost 2 bases and the J gene lost 10 bases, with 12 bases spanning the gap. CDR3 length: 14 residues. Germline V gene data show CDR1 as SEHNR and CDR2 as FQNEAQ (reference sequence). The CDR3, as DNA: TGTGCCAGCAGCTTAACAGGGAAAGGGTCACCCCTCCACTTT. This sequence encodes CASSLTGKGSPLHF.

J is TRBJ2-7 and V is TRBV6-5; maybe TRBD1 (5 bases). This CDR3 is 14 amino acids long. Germline V gene data show CDR1 as MNHEY and CDR2 as SVGAGI. The germline V and J ends were trimmed by 5 bases and 4 bases, with 15 bases remaining between them. CDR3 nucleotides: TGTGCCAGCAGTAATCGACAGACCTTTTACGAGCAGTACTTC. It yields the protein CASSNRQTFYEQYF.

The CDR3 region has the DNA TGTGCCAGCAGCCCCGAGGCCGGGGCCTACAATGAGCAGTTCTTC. Translating gives CASSPEAGAYNEQFF. This chain links TRBV11-3 with TRBJ2-1; tentatively, D is TRBD2 (5 bases). Trimming stripped 5 bases from V and 2 bases from J, with 13 bases between. This CDR3 spans 15 amino acids. Germline CDR1 reads SGHNT; CDR2 reads YENEEA.

The chain combines TRBV27 with TRBJ2-7, with 9 bases identical to TRBD2. This CDR3 spans 14 amino acids. The V gene end was trimmed by 2 bases and the J gene end by 5 bases; junction bases not matched to a gene: 4. Germline CDR1 reads MNHEY; CDR2 reads SMNVEV (reference sequence). Here the CDR3 reads CASSLVAGANEQYF. In DNA, the CDR3 is TGTGCCAGCAGTTTAGTAGCGGGAGCGAACGAGCAGTACTTC.

The table lists this clone with a few counts. This chain joins TRBV5-6 and TRBJ2-1, with TRBD1 matching 7 bases. Per the germline V gene, CDR1 is SGHDT and CDR2 is YYEEEE. CDR3 length equals 15 residues. Losses at the gene ends were 4 bases for V and 7 bases for J; bases not matched to a gene: 11. The CDR3 sequence: CASSIHDRVLNEQFF. In DNA form, the CDR3 reads TGTGCCAGCAGCATCCACGACAGGGTCTTAAATGAGCAGTTCTTC. The variable domain in full, with the rest retrieved from reference TRBV5-6 and TRBJ2-1, is DAGVTQSPTHLIKTRGQQVTLRCSPKSGHDTVSWYQQALGQGPQFIFQYYEEEERQRGNFPDRFSGHQFPNYSSELNVNALLLGDSALYLCASSIHDRVLNEQFFGPGTRLTVL.

This chain uses TRBV11-3 with TRBJ2-5, with TRBD2 matching over 7 bases. V dropped 5 bases and J dropped 4; count of bases not matched to a gene: 16. Germline V gene data show CDR1 as SGHNT and CDR2 as YENEEA. This CDR3 contains 17 residues. The CDR3 here is CASSAGEGPLQLETQYF. The CDR3 DNA is TGTGCCAGCAGCGCGGGGGAGGGACCTTTACAATTAGAGACCCAGTACTTC.